This T cell receptor (beta chain) was observed in a study of blood T cell repertoires in COVID-19 (dated by TCRdb to 2020 to 2022). Background on the whole study: The collaborator samples originated in the United States, Italy and Spain and spanned the acute and convalescent phases of COVID-19. The prospective study material was composed of cDNA or gDNA derived from T cells, B-cell-depleted T cells, or PBMCs. Where available, HLA class I and class II types were taken from metadata supplied by the sample provider and were not determined by assay-based typing. A freely available public database, intended as a resource for researchers studying the immune response to SARS-CoV-2, is where the repertoires were released. The sample metadata nearly always contained a de-identified subject ID, COVID-19 status, age in years and sex. The samples were drawn from the first 160 participants of the ongoing ImmuneRACE study and from 1,254 subjects provided by 6 global collaborators. Deeply sampled blood TCRbeta repertoires from subjects exposed to, actively infected with, or recovered from COVID-19 were included in the dataset.

The full study reports these points: How much clinical and demographic metadata was included differed by source and by participant, and the metadata was provided uncurated.

A second Seattle source provided samples from volunteer blood donors who had recovered from COVID-19. The collaborating institutions used their own protocols to collect whole blood in K2EDTA tubes. For TCRbeta analysis, collaborators shipped samples in one of three forms: frozen whole blood, isolated PBMCs, or DNA extracted from either of those sample types. Details on this clone: The specificity of this receptor is unknown. Base quality data are lacking; no much larger clone is found one base away.

TCRbeta CDR3 regions were amplified from genomic DNA by means of the immunoSEQ Assay, a bias-controlled multiplex PCR. On the authors' methods: The number of nucleated cells in each sample was estimated from the amplification of reference gene primers within the assay. Sequence reads were collapsed and filtered to measure the absolute abundance of every unique TCRbeta CDR3 rearrangement. For each sample, productive Simpson clonality was calculated by taking the square root of Simpson's diversity index across productive rearrangements. As stored in TCRdb, this immuneACCESS dataset retains in-frame rearrangements with V and J assigned. A fraction of the clones does not appear; measured against another copy, unresolved V genes explain less than half of the discrepancy, and the remainder lacks a known reason. Clonal size and the V and J genes are those of that table, whereas D and trimming came from the DNA. The sample table records around 140,000 clones; around 80% of these occur just once. Of the sample, about 4% falls within the top ten clones.

This receptor was identified in a man aged 65 to 79 who had recovered from COVID-19. Sequenced material: peripheral blood.

CDR3 protein: CASSESSGRDFADTQYF. Here is the DNA: TGCGCCAGCAGTGAAAGTAGCGGGAGAGATTTTGCAGATACGCAGTATTTT. The V and J segments used are TRBV10-1 and TRBJ2-3; TRBD2 lines up with 9 middle nucleotides. From V the trimming removes 3 bases and from J it removes 4 bases, while the gene matches leave 11 bases of the junction unaccounted for. The CDR3 spans 17 residues, from the cysteine through the phenylalanine. This entry keeps only the CDR3 DNA: 51 bases, framed from base 1. Sequences WNHNN (CDR1) and SYGVQD (CDR2) are obtained from the germline V gene (reference sequence).